This TCR beta chain was observed in a study of human T cells and chemical hapten exposure. Study processing details: Per sample, the median was approximately 100,000 TCRs, with values from approximately 25,000 to 650,000. TCRdb fed the RACE reads into MiXCR, producing one record per CDR3 protein. It is TCRdb's table, rather than the study itself, that gives the V and J calls and clone size. Here the sample spans 40,000 to 45,000 distinct CDR3 sequences, about 4% being singletons. Germline V gene lookup returns CDR1 SGHTA and CDR2 FQGNSA. Trimming cost V 3 bases and J 7 bases; bases outside gene matches: 7. The CDR3 has 15 amino acids. The time point denotes: healthy volunteer bleed at 6 weeks. The authors extracted total RNA from unfractionated whole blood.

The sequenced sample consisted of whole blood. This sequence was found in a human donor in good health. Some clones in this sample may be carry-over from other donors' samples. The rearrangement joins TRBV7-2 to TRBJ2-5, with 11 bases aligning to TRBD2. For the CDR3, the DNA is TGTGCCAGCAGCTTGCTCACTAGCGGGAGCGGGACCCAGTACTTC. It translates to CASSLLTSGSGTQYF. Using reference TRBV7-2 and TRBJ2-5 for the parts outside the CDR3, the full variable domain is GAGVSQSPSNKVTEKGKDVELRCDPISGHTALYWYRQSLGQGLEFLIYFQGNSAPDKSGLPSDRFSAERTGGSVSTLTIQRTQQEDSAVYLCASSLLTSGSGTQYFGPGTRLLVL.